The present entry profiles one T cell receptor (beta chain) with its context. CDR3 length: 14 amino acids. Per the germline V gene, CDR1 is SGHAT and CDR2 is FQNNGV. From the 5' RACE reads, TCRdb lists one entry per CDR3 protein and no DNA. Across more than 120,000 distinct CDR3 sequences, the top ten clones capture 10% to 15% of the sample. This specimen comes from a study of T cells expressing NK-cell markers. V usage is TRBV11-2 and J usage is TRBJ1-2; absent DNA, TCRdb's TRBD1 call cannot be checked. The sequenced sample consisted of blood T cells: a sorted CD56 or NKG2C T cell subset, CD4+ or CD8+ T cells, or bulk PBMC T cells (not recorded which). This sequence originates from a man between 18 and 35 years old in good health. CDR3 sequence: CASSLGDGAYGYTF.